This is a list of T cell receptor beta chains from one sample in a study of T cells after yellow fever vaccination. TCRdb reprocessed the 5' RACE reads via MiXCR and lists one record per CDR3 protein. The top ten clones hold about 15% of a sample with some 400,000 distinct CDR3 sequences, about 6.2% of them seen once. The sample was PBMCs, taken 5 days after the yellow fever booster vaccination. These receptors were taken from a man between 25 and 39 years old who received the YFV17D yellow fever vaccine. CDR3s include the opening cysteine and the closing phenylalanine or tryptophan. D genes are given only for firm matches. Rows may omit the clone size; those that give it use once, few, many or a size class.

many - TRBJ1-1 TRBV5-1 TGCGCCAGCAGCGGCCCAGGGAGTGGGACTGAAGCTTTCTTT CASSGPGSGTEAFF
- - TRBJ2-5 TRBV21-1 TGTGCCAGCAGCAAGCCTAATCGTAGGGGAGGAGAGACCCAGTACTTC CASSKPNRRGGETQYF
few - TRBJ2-3 TRBV7-9 TGTGCCAGCAGCTTAGTCGACCTAGGTACGCAGTATTTT CASSLVDLGTQYF
few TRBD2 TRBJ2-1 TRBV29-1 TGCAGCGCTGGGGGACTAGTGGGCGGTGAGCAGTTCTTC CSAGGLVGGEQFF
many TRBD2 TRBJ2-7 TRBV4-3 TGCGCCAGCAGCCAAGAGGTGGCGGGAGAACACGAGCAGTACTTC CASSQEVAGEHEQYF
few TRBD2 TRBJ2-7 TRBV7-2 TGTGCCAGCAGCTTAGCGGGGGGGCTAGCGGGAGTTCGCCGCTCCTACGAGCAGTACTTC CASSLAGGLAGVRRSYEQYF
- TRBD2 TRBJ2-3 TRBV29-1 TGCAGCGTTTATCCCATGTTGGGACTAGCGATGACAGATACGCAGTATTTT CSVYPMLGLAMTDTQYF
- TRBD2 TRBJ2-1 TRBV4-3 TGCGCCAGCAGCCAAGATCTGGCGGGAGGTGACAATGAGCAGTTCTTC CASSQDLAGGDNEQFF
many TRBD1 TRBJ2-1 TRBV10-3 TGTGCCATCAGTGACGGAGGACAGGGGAACAATGAGCAGTTCTTC CAISDGGQGNNEQFF
- TRBD2 TRBJ2-7 TRBV12-3/TRBV12-4 TGTGCCAGCACTCGTTCTAGCGGGCCTTACGAGCAGTACTTC CASTRSSGPYEQYF
many TRBD2 TRBJ2-2 TRBV10-2 TGCGCCAGCAGGGGCATAGCGGGAGAAAACACCGGGGAGCTGTTTTTT CASRGIAGENTGELFF
few TRBD1 TRBJ2-2 TRBV24-1 TGTGCCACCAGGACAGGGCACACCGGGGAGCTGTTTTTT CATRTGHTGELFF
many TRBD1 TRBJ2-7 TRBV20-1 TGCAGTGCTAATTCCGGGACAGGGAAGAACGAGCAGTACTTC CSANSGTGKNEQYF
many - TRBJ2-2 TRBV5-1 TGCGCCAGCAGCTTACAGGGTTACGTCGGGGAGCTGTTTTTT CASSLQGYVGELFF
few - TRBJ2-5 TRBV12-3/TRBV12-4 TGTGCCAGCAGTTCGACTCTCCAAGAGACCCAGTACTTC CASSSTLQETQYF
- - TRBJ2-7 TRBV29-1 TGCAGCGTTGAGGACAGACGTTACGAGCAGTACTTC CSVEDRRYEQYF
few - TRBJ2-1 TRBV4-3 TGCGCCAGCAGCCTATCGGGCCCCAGTTACAATGAGCAGTTCTTC CASSLSGPSYNEQFF
- - TRBJ2-7 TRBV29-1 TGCAGCGTTGGCCCCAGGGACCACGAGCAGTACTTC CSVGPRDHEQYF
many - TRBJ2-7 TRBV6-2/TRBV6-3 TGTGCCAGCAGTTGGGGATGGGAGCAGTACTTC CASSWGWEQYF
few - TRBJ1-1 TRBV6-1 TGTGCCAGCAGTCTCCAATACGGGGACACTGAAGCTTTCTTT CASSLQYGDTEAFF
many - TRBJ2-1 TRBV5-1 TGCGCCAGCAGCTTGGGGCCCCTTGACGGGAGCGCTGAGCAGTTCTTC CASSLGPLDGSAEQFF
many TRBD2 TRBJ2-1 TRBV14 TGTGCCAGCAGCCAGCATGTAGCGGGGGGGAACAATGAGCAGTTCTTC CASSQHVAGGNNEQFF
- - TRBJ2-7 TRBV4-3 TGCGCCAGCAGCCAAGATCTACGACCCTACGAGCAGTACTTC CASSQDLRPYEQYF
few - TRBJ2-7 TRBV16 TGTGCCAGCAGCTCACGGGCAGGGTATGCCTACGAGCAGTACTTC CASSSRAGYAYEQYF
few - TRBJ1-5 TRBV4-2 TGTGCCAGCAGCCAAGTTGGCAATCAGCCCCAGCATTTT CASSQVGNQPQHF
many - TRBJ2-5 TRBV5-5 TGTGCCAGCAGCTTGGACAGCGCTCCTCGGACCCAGTACTTC CASSLDSAPRTQYF
- - TRBJ2-1 TRBV5-1 TGCGCCAGCAGCTTGGACGGACTATCGAGTTACAATGAGCAGTTCTTC CASSLDGLSSYNEQFF
- TRBD2 TRBJ2-5 TRBV20-1 TGCTGTGCTAGAGATCCTAGCGGGAAGGGGGGGGAGACCCAGTACTTC CCARDPSGKGGETQYF
few TRBD2 TRBJ2-3 TRBV18 TGTGCCAGCTCACCATCTCCGGGTACTAGCGGGAAGTCAGATACGCAGTATTTT CASSPSPGTSGKSDTQYF
- TRBD2 TRBJ2-5 TRBV30 TGTGCCTGGAGTACGGGCCTAGCGGGAGATCGGGAGACCCAGTACTTC CAWSTGLAGDRETQYF
medium-sized - TRBJ2-4 TRBV20-1 TGCAGTGCTCCCCGGGACAAAAACATTCAGTACTTC CSAPRDKNIQYF